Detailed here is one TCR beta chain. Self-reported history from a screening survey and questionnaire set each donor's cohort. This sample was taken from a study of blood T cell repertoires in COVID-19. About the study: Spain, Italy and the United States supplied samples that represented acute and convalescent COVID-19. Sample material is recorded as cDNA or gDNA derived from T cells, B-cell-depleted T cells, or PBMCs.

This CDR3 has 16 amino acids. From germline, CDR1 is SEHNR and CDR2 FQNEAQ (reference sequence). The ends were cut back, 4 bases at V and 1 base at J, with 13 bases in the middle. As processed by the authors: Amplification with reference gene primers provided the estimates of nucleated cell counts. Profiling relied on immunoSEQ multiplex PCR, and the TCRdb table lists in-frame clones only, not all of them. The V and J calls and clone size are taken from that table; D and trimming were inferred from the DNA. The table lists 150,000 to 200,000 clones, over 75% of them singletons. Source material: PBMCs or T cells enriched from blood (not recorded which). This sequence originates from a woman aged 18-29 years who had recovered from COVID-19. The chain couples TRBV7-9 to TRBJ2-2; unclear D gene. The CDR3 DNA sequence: TGTGCCAGCAGCTCGTACAAACCCCAGAACACCGGGGAGCTGTTTTTT. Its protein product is CASSSYKPQNTGELFF. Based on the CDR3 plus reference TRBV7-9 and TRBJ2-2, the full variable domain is DTGVSQNPRHKITKRGQNVTFRCDPISEHNRLYWYRQTLGQGPEFLTYFQNEAQLEKSRLLSDRFSAERPKGSFSTLEIQRTEQGDSAMYLCASSSYKPQNTGELFFGEGSRLTVL.